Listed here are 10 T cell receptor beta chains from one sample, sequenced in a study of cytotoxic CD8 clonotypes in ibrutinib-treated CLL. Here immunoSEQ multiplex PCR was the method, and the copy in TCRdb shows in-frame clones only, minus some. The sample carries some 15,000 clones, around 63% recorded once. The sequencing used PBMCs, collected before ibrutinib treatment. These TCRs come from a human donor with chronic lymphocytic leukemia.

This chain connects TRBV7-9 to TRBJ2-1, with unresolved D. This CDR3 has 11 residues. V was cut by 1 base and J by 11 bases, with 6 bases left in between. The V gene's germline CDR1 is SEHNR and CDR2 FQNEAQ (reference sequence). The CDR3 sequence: CASSLESKQFF. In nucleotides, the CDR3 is TGTGCCAGCAGCTTAGAAAGTAAGCAGTTCTTC.

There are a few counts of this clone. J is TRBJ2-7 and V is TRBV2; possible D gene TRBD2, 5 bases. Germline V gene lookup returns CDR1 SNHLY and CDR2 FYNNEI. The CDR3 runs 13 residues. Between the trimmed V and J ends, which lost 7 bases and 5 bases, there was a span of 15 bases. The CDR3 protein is CASKDTDYDEQYF. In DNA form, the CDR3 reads TGTGCCAGCAAAGACACCGACTACGACGAGCAGTACTTC.

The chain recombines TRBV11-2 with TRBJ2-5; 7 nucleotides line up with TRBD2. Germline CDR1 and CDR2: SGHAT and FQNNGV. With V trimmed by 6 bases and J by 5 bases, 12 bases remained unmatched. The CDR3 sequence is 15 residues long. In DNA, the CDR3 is TGTGCCAGCAGTCGCGGCGGGGGAATCTATGAGACCCAGTACTTC. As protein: CASSRGGGIYETQYF.

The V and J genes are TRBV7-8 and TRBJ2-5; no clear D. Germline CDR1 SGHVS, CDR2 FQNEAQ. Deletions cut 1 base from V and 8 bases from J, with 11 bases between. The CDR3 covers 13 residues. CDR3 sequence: CASSLGGKTTQYF. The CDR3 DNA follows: TGTGCCAGCAGCTTAGGTGGGAAGACTACCCAGTACTTC.

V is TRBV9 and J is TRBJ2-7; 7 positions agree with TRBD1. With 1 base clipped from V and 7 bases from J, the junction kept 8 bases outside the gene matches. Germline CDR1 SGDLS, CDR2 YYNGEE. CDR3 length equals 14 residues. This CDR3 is CASSVNLGGAEQYF. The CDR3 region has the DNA TGTGCCAGCAGCGTAAATCTAGGGGGCGCGGAGCAGTACTTC.

As DNA, the CDR3 is TGCGCCAGCAGCCAAGAGGCCAGATTCCAAGAGACCCAGTACTTC. Translating gives CASSQEARFQETQYF. This chain links TRBV4-3 with TRBJ2-5; no firm D call. The CDR3 consists of 15 residues. Germline-derived CDR1 and CDR2 are LGHNA and YSLEER. Deletions cut 0 bases from V and 1 base from J, with 9 bases between.

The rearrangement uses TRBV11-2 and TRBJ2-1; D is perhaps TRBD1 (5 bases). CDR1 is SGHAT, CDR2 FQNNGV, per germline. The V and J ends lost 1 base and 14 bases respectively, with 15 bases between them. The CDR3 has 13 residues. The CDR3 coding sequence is TGTGCCAGCAGCTTAGTCGCCAGGGATGGAGAGTTCTTC. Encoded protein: CASSLVARDGEFF.

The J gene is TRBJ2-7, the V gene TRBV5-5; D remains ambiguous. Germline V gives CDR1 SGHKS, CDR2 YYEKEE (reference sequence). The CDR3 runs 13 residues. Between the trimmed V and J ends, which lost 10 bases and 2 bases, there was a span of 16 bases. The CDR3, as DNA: TGTGCCGGGTCAGGTAACCACCCCTACGAGCAGTACTTC. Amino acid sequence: CAGSGNHPYEQYF.

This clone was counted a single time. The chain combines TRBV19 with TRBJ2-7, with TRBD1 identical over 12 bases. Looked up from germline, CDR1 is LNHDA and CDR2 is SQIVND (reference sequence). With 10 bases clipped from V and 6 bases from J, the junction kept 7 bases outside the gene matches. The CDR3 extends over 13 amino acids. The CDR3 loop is CATRDRGRSEQYF. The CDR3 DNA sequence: TGTGCCACCAGGGACAGGGGGCGTAGCGAGCAGTACTTC.

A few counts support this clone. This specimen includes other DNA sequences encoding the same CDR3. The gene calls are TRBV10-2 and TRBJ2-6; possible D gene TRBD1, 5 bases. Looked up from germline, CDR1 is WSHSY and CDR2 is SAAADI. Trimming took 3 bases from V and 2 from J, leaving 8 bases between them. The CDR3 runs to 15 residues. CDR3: CASSEGVTGANVLTF. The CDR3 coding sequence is TGCGCCAGCAGTGAAGGGGTCACTGGGGCCAACGTCCTGACTTTC.